A single sample gave rise to the 32 T cell receptor beta chains below, sequenced in a study of T cell repertoires in cytomegalovirus infection. Their recognized antigens are unknown. TCRdb used MiXCR to reprocess the reads, holding one entry per CDR3 protein. The sample lists roughly 310,000 distinct CDR3 sequences; 25% to 30% were seen once. The sequencing here drew on cultured PBMCs, taken from culture after CMV antigen stimulation. The receptors stem from a human donor in good health (CMV status not recorded). Some clones in this sample may be carry-over from other donors' samples.

J is TRBJ1-2 and V is TRBV6-5, with 8 bases fitting TRBD1. With 6 bases clipped from V and 1 base from J, the junction kept 13 bases outside the gene matches. Germline CDR1 and CDR2: MNHEY and SVGAGI. CDR3 size: 17 residues. Here the CDR3 DNA reads TGTGCCAGCAGCCCTGGCACGCGGGACAGGCTTAACTATGGCTACACCTTC. It encodes CASSPGTRDRLNYGYTF.

This chain uses TRBV6-2 or TRBV6-3 with TRBJ2-7; D remains ambiguous. CDR1 and CDR2 from the germline V gene are MNHEY and SVGEGT. The CDR3 consists of 13 residues. Deletions cut 0 bases from V and 2 bases from J, with 5 bases between. Here the CDR3 reads CASSYSSPYEQYF. CDR3 DNA sequence: TGTGCCAGCAGTTACTCGTCGCCCTACGAGCAGTACTTC.

This clonotype turned up a few times. The genes are TRBV7-6 and TRBJ2-1; weak D call: TRBD2 (6 bases). Germline CDR1 is SGHVS and CDR2 is FNYEAQ. CDR3 length equals 13 residues. V lost 5 bases to trimming and J lost 14 bases, with 19 bases between them. For the CDR3, the DNA is TGTGCCAGCAGCACCTCCCCTATCCGGGAGAAGTTCTTC. Its translation: CASSTSPIREKFF.

Many counts were recorded for this clonotype. This chain links TRBV25-1 with TRBJ2-5, with TRBD2 identical over 9 bases. The germline V gene encodes CDR1 MGHDK and CDR2 SYGVNS. The CDR3 consists of 15 residues. V lost 2 bases, J lost 4 bases, and 5 bases stayed unmatched. The CDR3: CASSEGLAGLETQYF. CDR3 in DNA: TGTGCCAGCAGTGAAGGTCTAGCGGGACTAGAGACCCAGTACTTC.

This clonotype was counted only a few times. The chain employs TRBV9 and TRBJ1-5; D possibly corresponds to TRBD1 (6 bases). V gave up 0 bases and J gave up 6 bases, with 10 bases separating them. The CDR3 runs to 14 residues. Germline values: CDR1 SGDLS, CDR2 YYNGEE. The CDR3 reads CASSVGVGAQPQHF. CDR3 nucleotides: TGTGCCAGCAGCGTAGGTGTGGGGGCTCAGCCCCAGCATTTT. Filled out from reference TRBV9 and TRBJ1-5, the complete variable domain reads DSGVTQTPKHLITATGQRVTLRCSPRSGDLSVYWYQQSLDQGLQFLIQYYNGEERAKGNILERFSAQQFPDLHSELNLSSLELGDSALYFCASSVGVGAQPQHFGDGTRLSIL.

This clonotype was seen a few times. V is TRBV10-2 and J is TRBJ1-3; the D is unclear. The germline gives CDR1 WSHSY, CDR2 SAAADI. The CDR3 has 15 amino acids. Trimming left V 3 bases short and J 0 bases short, with 9 bases between. CDR3 in amino acids: CASSENSYSGNTIYF. The CDR3 DNA reads TGCGCCAGCAGTGAAAACAGCTACTCTGGAAACACCATATATTTT.

V gene TRBV27 combines with J gene TRBJ2-3; 12 bases match TRBD2. The J segment lost 5 bases and the V segment lost 4 bases, leaving 7 bases of the junction unmatched. This CDR3 is 16 amino acids long. Germline CDR1 reads MNHEY; CDR2 reads SMNVEV (reference sequence). CDR3 protein: CASSSPLTSGRDTQYF. For the CDR3, the DNA is TGTGCCAGCAGTTCCCCCTTGACTAGCGGGAGAGATACGCAGTATTTT.

This clonotype was seen a handful of times. The chain uses TRBV6-5 and TRBJ2-1; TRBD1 might be the D (5 bases). The V gene's germline CDR1 is MNHEY and CDR2 SVGAGI. The CDR3 sequence is 15 residues long. The germline V and J ends were trimmed by 7 bases and 0 bases, with 13 bases remaining between them. CDR3 sequence reads: CASKRDSSSYNEQFF. For the CDR3, the DNA is TGTGCCAGCAAAAGAGACAGCAGCTCCTACAATGAGCAGTTCTTC.

The chain uses TRBV28 and TRBJ2-5; possibly TRBD1 for D (7 bases). V lost 5 bases, J lost 4 bases, and 20 bases lay in between. Germline loops: CDR1 MDHEN, CDR2 SYDVKM. The CDR3 has 16 amino acids. The CDR3 DNA is TGTGCCAGCAGTATTTACGGTAACAGGGGAGGAGAGACCCAGTACTTC. Its translation: CASSIYGNRGGETQYF. Full variable domain (missing parts from reference TRBV28 and TRBJ2-5): DVKVTQSSRYLVKRTGEKVFLECVQDMDHENMFWYRQDPGLGLRLIYFSYDVKMKEKGDIPEGYSVSREKKERFSLILESASTNQTSMYLCASSIYGNRGGETQYFGPGTRLLVL.

This clonotype was seen a few times. The chain is built from TRBV4-2 and TRBJ2-1, with 12 bases identical to TRBD2. The CDR3 has 17 amino acids. The germline gives CDR1 LGHNA, CDR2 YNFKEQ. Losses at the gene ends were 2 bases for V and 4 bases for J; bases not matched to a gene: 6. The CDR3, as DNA: TGTGCCAGCAGCCAAAGGACTAGCGGGACTTCTTACAATGAGCAGTTCTTC. This sequence encodes CASSQRTSGTSYNEQFF.

The V and J genes are TRBV28 and TRBJ2-5; D is uncertain. The CDR3 contains 15 residues. V dropped 6 bases and J dropped 0 bases, with 14 bases sitting between them. Per germline, CDR1 MDHEN and CDR2 SYDVKM. The CDR3 DNA is TGTGCCAGCAGCCCTCGTGGCGTAAACCAAGAGACCCAGTACTTC. This encodes CASSPRGVNQETQYF.

V and J are TRBV7-4 and TRBJ1-4; D gene ambiguous. The CDR3 runs to 15 residues. CDR1 and CDR2 from the germline V gene are SGHVT and SQSDAQ. Trimming cost V 2 bases and J 0 bases, with 7 bases left between them. CDR3 sequence reads: CASSLSGSTNEKLFF. CDR3 coding DNA: TGTGCCAGCAGCTTATCTGGATCAACTAATGAAAAACTGTTTTTT.

The V call is TRBV20-1, the J call TRBJ2-7, with 9 nucleotides matching TRBD1. Germline trimming cut 5 bases from V and 1 base from J; bases unmatched to any gene: 3. Germline loops: CDR1 DFQATT, CDR2 SNEGSKA (reference sequence). This CDR3 has 13 amino acids. CDR3: CSAWTGESYEQYF. The DNA of the CDR3 is TGCAGTGCTTGGACAGGGGAGTCCTACGAGCAGTACTTC.

The sample holds a few counts of this clonotype. The DNA of the CDR3 is TGTGCCAGCAGCCTATCGATGTGGCCACAGCATTTT. Translation: CASSLSMWPQHF. The chain combines TRBV6-6 with TRBJ1-5; no firm D call. V lost 6 bases, J lost 13 bases, and 16 bases lay in between. This CDR3 contains 12 residues. Germline CDR1 reads MNHNY; CDR2 reads SVGAGI (reference sequence).

The V and J genes are TRBV20-1 and TRBJ2-7; perhaps TRBD2 as D (6 bases). Germline V gives CDR1 DFQATT, CDR2 SNEGSKA (reference sequence). V gave up 2 bases and J gave up 4 bases, with 9 bases separating them. This CDR3 has 12 residues. Written as DNA, the CDR3 is TGCAGTGCTAGACTGCGGGAATACGAGCAGTACTTC. It encodes CSARLREYEQYF.

Of note for this clonotype: A read error may be the cause here, since a much bigger clone is one base away. The chain employs TRBV7-2 and TRBJ2-7; 7 nucleotides align to TRBD1. The CDR3 is 13 residues long. J was trimmed by 7 bases and V by 5 bases; bases with no gene match: 8. Per germline, CDR1 SGHTA and CDR2 FQGNSA. In nucleotides, the CDR3 is TGTGCCAGCAGCCCACAGGGGAAGGGGGAGCAGTACTTC. Its translation: CASSPQGKGEQYF.

This chain links TRBV14 with TRBJ1-4; D not certain. Looked up from germline, CDR1 is SGHDN and CDR2 is FVKESK. The CDR3 has 16 residues. V was clipped by 1 base and J by 0 bases, with 9 bases between them. CDR3 in DNA: TGTGCCAGCAGCCAAGGGGCTCCCGCAACTAATGAAAAACTGTTTTTT. This translates into CASSQGAPATNEKLFF. The full variable domain, completed using reference TRBV14 and TRBJ1-4, is EAGVTQFPSHSVIEKGQTVTLRCDPISGHDNLYWYRRVMGKEIKFLLHFVKESKQDESGMPNNRFLAERTGGTYSTLKVQPAELEDSGVYFCASSQGAPATNEKLFFGSGTQLSVL.

This clonotype showed up just a few times. This rearrangement joins TRBV6-1 to TRBJ2-5; no clear D gene. The V gene's germline CDR1 is MNHNS and CDR2 SASEGT. The V end was cut by 1 base, the J end by 4 bases, with 10 bases between. The CDR3 length is 14 residues. CDR3 in amino acids: CASSEVDSAETQYF. The CDR3 region has the DNA TGTGCCAGCAGTGAAGTGGATAGTGCAGAGACCCAGTACTTC.

The chain is built from TRBV11-3 and TRBJ2-3; 7 bases map to TRBD1. Germline CDR1 reads SGHNT; CDR2 reads YENEEA. With V trimmed by 1 base and J by 2 bases, 3 bases remained unmatched. This CDR3 is built from 15 residues. The CDR3: CASSLGTGHTDTQYF. The CDR3 DNA follows: TGTGCCAGCAGCTTAGGGACAGGCCACACAGATACGCAGTATTTT.

There are a few counts of this clonotype. The rearrangement joins TRBV20-1 to TRBJ1-5; 8 positions agree with TRBD1. The length of the CDR3 is 15 residues. The germline V gene has CDR1 DFQATT and CDR2 SNEGSKA (reference sequence). Trimming removed 2 bases from V and 0 bases from J; junction bases left unmatched: 3. CDR3 DNA sequence: TGCAGTGCTAGATCGGACAGGGTTAGCAATCAGCCCCAGCATTTT. Its protein product is CSARSDRVSNQPQHF.

This clonotype was found a few times. The chain is built from TRBV6-6 and TRBJ1-5; 7 bases are shared with TRBD1. The V and J ends lost 8 bases and 3 bases, in that order; junction bases with no gene match: 4. CDR1 is MNHNY, CDR2 SVGAGI, per germline (reference sequence). The CDR3 runs 13 residues. The CDR3: CASLQGINQPQHF. The CDR3 DNA reads as TGTGCCAGCTTACAGGGGATCAATCAGCCCCAGCATTTT.

This clonotype was seen at least ten times. The chain is built from TRBV20-1 and TRBJ1-5; 7 nucleotides align to TRBD1. This CDR3 is 14 amino acids long. With V trimmed by 3 bases and J by 5 bases, 7 bases remained unmatched. Germline loops: CDR1 DFQATT, CDR2 SNEGSKA (reference sequence). The CDR3 protein is CSARNDRVYQPQHF. The CDR3 nucleotides are TGCAGTGCTAGGAACGACAGGGTCTATCAGCCCCAGCATTTT.

The J gene is TRBJ2-7, the V gene TRBV2; 7 nucleotides align to TRBD2. Germline-derived CDR1 and CDR2 are SNHLY and FYNNEI. The V gene end was trimmed by 7 bases and the J gene end by 3 bases; junction bases not matched to a gene: 6. CDR3 length: 13 amino acids. CDR3 bases: TGTGCCAGCAACCCTACTAGCGACTACGAGCAGTACTTC. This translates into CASNPTSDYEQYF.

This clonotype was observed a handful of times. This rearrangement joins TRBV11-2 to TRBJ2-7; no clear D gene. In germline, CDR1 is SGHAT, CDR2 FQNNGV. CDR3 size: 15 residues. The V end lost 1 base, the J end lost 3 bases, and 13 bases lay between the germline ends. In nucleotides, the CDR3 is TGTGCCAGCAGCTTAGGGACGGACCTTTACTACGAGCAGTACTTC. Translating it yields CASSLGTDLYYEQYF.

This clonotype showed up just a few times. J is TRBJ1-5 and V is TRBV7-8; D gene unclear. The CDR3 has 18 amino acids. V was clipped by 0 bases and J by 4 bases, with 19 bases between them. CDR1 and CDR2 (germline): SGHVS, FQNEAQ. In DNA form, the CDR3 reads TGTGCCAGCAGCTTAGCGCTTCTGGACGGCGCACTAAATCAGCCCCAGCATTTT. This encodes CASSLALLDGALNQPQHF. Drawing the rest from reference TRBV7-8 and TRBJ1-5, the complete variable domain is GAGVSQSPRYKVAKRGQDVALRCDPISGHVSLFWYQQALGQGPEFLTYFQNEAQLDKSGLPSDRFFAERPEGSVSTLKIQRTQQEDSAVYLCASSLALLDGALNQPQHFGDGTRLSIL.

This clonotype was seen more than once but under ten times. This rearrangement joins TRBV7-9 to TRBJ2-1; D might be TRBD1 or TRBD2, each matching 5 bases. This CDR3 spans 14 amino acids. CDR1 and CDR2 (germline): SEHNR, FQNEAQ (reference sequence). Trimming removed 6 bases from V and 7 bases from J, with 16 bases in between. The CDR3 is CASSPGTGNNEQFF. Here the CDR3 DNA reads TGTGCCAGCAGTCCCGGGACCGGTAATAATGAGCAGTTCTTC.

This clonotype was observed a few times. The rearrangement links TRBV28 to TRBJ2-7, with a possible D match to TRBD2 (7 bases). The V gene lost 8 bases and the J gene lost 1 base, with 15 bases spanning the gap. The germline gives CDR1 MDHEN, CDR2 SYDVKM. The CDR3 covers 14 residues. The CDR3 DNA reads as TGTGCCAGCCAAGGGGGGGGGAAATCCTACGAGCAGTACTTC. Translated, it gives CASQGGGKSYEQYF.

This clonotype was counted only a few times. This sequence joins TRBV4-2 and TRBJ2-3, with 8 bases identical to TRBD1. V gave up 5 bases and J gave up 4 bases; unmatched junction bases: 14. The CDR3 contains 17 residues. Per the germline V gene, CDR1 is LGHNA and CDR2 is YNFKEQ. The CDR3 here is CASSTQQGQVFADTQYF. The CDR3 DNA is TGTGCCAGCAGCACTCAACAGGGACAGGTTTTCGCAGATACGCAGTATTTT.

V is TRBV10-1 and J is TRBJ2-1; D possibly corresponds to TRBD1 (6 bases). The CDR3 has 17 residues. CDR1 is WNHNN, CDR2 SYGVQD, per germline (reference sequence). V was pared by 1 base and J by 0 bases, with 13 bases between. The CDR3 sequence: CASSEYKGDLSYNEQFF. For the CDR3, the DNA is TGCGCCAGCAGTGAGTATAAGGGGGACCTCTCCTACAATGAGCAGTTCTTC.

The chain links TRBV12-3 or TRBV12-4 to TRBJ2-7; 9 nucleotides line up with TRBD1. V was pared by 5 bases and J by 2 bases, with 7 bases of the junction left unmatched. The CDR3 has 15 residues. The CDR3 nucleotides read TGTGCCAGCAGTCTAAGGGGACAGGGCCCCTACGAGCAGTACTTC. Translating gives CASSLRGQGPYEQYF.

This clonotype was found a few times. The V gene is TRBV7-9, the J gene TRBJ1-1; TRBD1 matches at 7 bases. Germline CDR1 and CDR2: SEHNR and FQNEAQ (reference sequence). V gave up 4 bases and J gave up 0 bases; unmatched junction bases: 5. CDR3 length: 15 amino acids. CDR3 protein: CASSWGQTMNTEAFF. Written as DNA, the CDR3 is TGTGCCAGCAGCTGGGGACAGACCATGAACACTGAAGCTTTCTTT.

DNA for the CDR3: TGCAGTGCTAGTTGGGGATTCCGGACTGAAGCTTTCTTT. Protein sequence: CSASWGFRTEAFF. This chain links TRBV20-1 with TRBJ1-1; D gene ambiguous. Looked up from germline, CDR1 is DFQATT and CDR2 is SNEGSKA (reference sequence). V was shortened by 3 bases and J by 5 bases, with 13 bases between the two germline ends. There are 13 residues in the CDR3.